These 17 T cell receptor beta chains were all obtained from the same sample, sequenced in a study of STAT5B mutations in CD4+ large granular lymphocyte leukemia. This table comes from immunoSEQ multiplex PCR, and its TCRdb copy is limited to in-frame clones, with some not included. The sample records approximately 40,000 clones, approximately 84% being singletons. The sample was CD4+ T cells from blood buffy coats. These receptors were obtained from a human donor in good health.

The chain has TRBV7-2 and TRBJ2-2; D gene ambiguous. Germline assignment: CDR1 SGHTA and CDR2 FQGNSA. Trimming removed 1 base at V and 3 bases at J, with 9 bases between. The CDR3 is made up of 15 amino acids. In nucleotides, the CDR3 is TGTGCCAGCAGCTTAGGTCTCAGCGACACCGGGGAGCTGTTTTTT. This translates into CASSLGLSDTGELFF.

The CDR3 DNA follows: TGCAGTCTAAGACGGAACTATGGCTACACCTTC. Encoded protein: CSLRRNYGYTF. The chain joins TRBV20-1 to TRBJ1-2, with no clear D. V lost 8 bases and J 2 bases, leaving 9 bases between the germline ends. There are 11 residues in the CDR3. The V gene's germline CDR1 is DFQATT and CDR2 SNEGSKA (reference sequence).

The chain carries TRBV6-5 and TRBJ1-1; D is possibly TRBD1 (5 bases). Germline loops: CDR1 MNHEY, CDR2 SVGAGI. V was trimmed by 5 bases and J by 1 base, leaving 8 bases between them. The CDR3 covers 13 residues. As DNA, the CDR3 is TGTGCCAGCAGTGACGGACAGAACACTGAAGCTTTCTTT. It encodes CASSDGQNTEAFF.

V gene TRBV5-1 combines with J gene TRBJ2-5, with 8 bases that match TRBD1. The J call could be wrong; TRBJ2-7 is a better fit for the DNA end. The CDR3 is 15 amino acids. The germline gives CDR1 SGHRS, CDR2 YFSETQ. The chain's CDR3 is CASTFGQGVINEQYF. The CDR3 DNA follows: TGCGCCAGCACCTTCGGACAGGGAGTTATTAACGAGCAGTACTTC.

The CDR3 DNA reads TGTGCCAGCAGTTACTGGGCAGGTCAAGGAAACACCATATATTTT. Translated, it gives CASSYWAGQGNTIYF. The V call is TRBV6-5, the J call TRBJ1-3; D unclear. Germline CDR1 is MNHEY and CDR2 is SVGAGI. The length of the CDR3 is 15 residues. V was pared by 1 base and J by 4 bases, with 11 bases between.

The V and J genes are TRBV30 and TRBJ1-6; no reliable D call. Looked up from germline, CDR1 is GTSNPN and CDR2 is SVGIG (reference sequence). This CDR3 has 15 amino acids. V gave up 1 base and J gave up 1 base, with 8 bases separating them. The CDR3 region has the DNA TGTGCCTGGAGTGATTCTGGTTCCTATAATTCACCCCTCCACTTT. Its protein product is CAWSDSGSYNSPLHF.

The chain joins TRBV7-2 to TRBJ2-5, with a weak D call TRBD1 (5 bases). In germline, CDR1 is SGHTA, CDR2 FQGNSA. Trimming took off 3 bases at V and 5 bases at J, with 16 bases between the two ends. The CDR3 has 15 residues. The CDR3 DNA follows: TGTGCCAGCAGCTTTCAGGGCGATCGATGGGAGACCCAGTACTTC. It encodes CASSFQGDRWETQYF.

The chain combines TRBV28 with TRBJ1-5; possible D gene TRBD1, 6 bases. The germline gives CDR1 MDHEN, CDR2 SYDVKM. V lost 5 bases to trimming and J lost 6 bases, with 17 bases between them. The length of the CDR3 is 15 residues. CDR3 nucleotides: TGTGCCAGCAGTCCCGGACGGGGGGCGCGTCAGCCCCAGCATTTT. Encoded protein: CASSPGRGARQPQHF.

The rearrangement links TRBV11-2 to TRBJ2-7; a possible D gene is TRBD1 (6 bases). The germline gives CDR1 SGHAT, CDR2 FQNNGV. The CDR3 is made up of 15 amino acids. The V end lost 4 bases, the J end lost 2 bases, and 15 bases lay between the germline ends. This CDR3 reads CASSSRDTSTYEQYF. CDR3 DNA sequence: TGTGCCAGCAGCTCCCGGGACACAAGTACCTACGAGCAGTACTTC.

V gene TRBV5-4 combines with J gene TRBJ1-3; TRBD1 matches 7 bases. V gave up 3 bases and J gave up 7 bases; unmatched junction bases: 7. The CDR3 totals 14 residues. The germline V gene has CDR1 SGHNT and CDR2 YYREEE (reference sequence). CDR3 coding DNA: TGTGCCAGCAGCTCACAGGGGTTCGGCAACACCATATATTTT. Its translation: CASSSQGFGNTIYF.

The rearrangement joins TRBV6-6 to TRBJ1-3, with a weak D call TRBD1 (5 bases). Germline loops: CDR1 MNHNY, CDR2 SVGAGI (reference sequence). This CDR3 comprises 15 residues. The germline V and J ends were trimmed by 4 bases and 1 base, with 11 bases remaining between them. CDR3 nucleotide sequence: TGTGCCAGCAGTTTGCAGGGTATGTCTGGAAACACCATATATTTT. This sequence encodes CASSLQGMSGNTIYF.

The rearrangement links TRBV10-3 to TRBJ2-1; possible D gene TRBD2, 6 bases. CDR1 and CDR2 (germline): ENHRY, SYGVKD. This CDR3 has 13 residues. V shed 4 bases and J shed 4 bases, with 8 bases lying between them. CDR3 in DNA: TGTGCCATCAGTGTGGCGGGATACAATGAGCAGTTCTTC. This gives the protein CAISVAGYNEQFF.

The rearrangement joins TRBV5-8 to TRBJ2-3; no reliable D call. The CDR3 is 13 residues long. V lost 1 base and J 3 bases, leaving 6 bases between the germline ends. The V gene's germline CDR1 is SGHTS and CDR2 YDEGEE. The CDR3 sequence: CASSLFRTDTQYF. The CDR3 nucleotides are TGTGCCAGCAGCTTGTTCCGTACAGATACGCAGTATTTT.

This chain links TRBV5-1 with TRBJ2-7, with D unclear. The CDR3 extends over 13 amino acids. V was cut by 3 bases and J by 5 bases, with 12 bases left in between. The germline V gene has CDR1 SGHRS and CDR2 YFSETQ. Here the CDR3 DNA reads TGCGCCAGCAGCTACCCCGGTATTAACGAGCAGTACTTC. Its protein is CASSYPGINEQYF.

This chain joins TRBV10-3 and TRBJ2-5; D is ambiguous. Trimming took off 10 bases at V and 3 bases at J, with 9 bases between the two ends. CDR1 ENHRY and CDR2 SYGVKD come from the germline V gene. This CDR3 spans 11 amino acids. The DNA for the CDR3 is TGTGCCACGCGGTTCGAAGAGACCCAGTACTTC. It translates to CATRFEETQYF.

The chain employs TRBV9 and TRBJ2-1, with 15 nucleotides matching TRBD2. The CDR3 is 17 residues long. CDR1 and CDR2 (germline): SGDLS, YYNGEE. The J segment lost 2 bases and the V segment lost 2 bases, leaving 2 bases of the junction unmatched. CDR3 bases: TGTGCCAGCAGCGTCGGGACTAGCGGGGGGCCCTACAATGAGCAGTTCTTC. Protein product: CASSVGTSGGPYNEQFF.

This sequence joins TRBV27 and TRBJ2-3; D may be TRBD1 (6 bases). V gave up 6 bases and J gave up 1 base, with 11 bases separating them. CDR1 and CDR2 (germline): MNHEY, SMNVEV (reference sequence). The length of the CDR3 is 14 residues. The CDR3, as DNA: TGTGCCAGCAGGCCTCCAGGGGGCACAGATACGCAGTATTTT. Translation: CASRPPGGTDTQYF.